Listed here is a single T cell receptor beta chain. Its antigen target is currently unknown. Nothing much larger sits one base from this clone, and base qualities are not available. The CDR3 has 15 amino acids, counting the end cysteine and phenylalanine. The kept DNA is CDR3 alone, 45 bases in frame from the first base. The germline V end is reduced by 1 base and the J end by 4 bases; junction bases left unmatched: 7. For CDR1 and CDR2, the germline V gene lists SGHTS and YDEGEE. This sample was taken from a study of shared clonotypes between healthy human individuals (dated by TCRdb to about 2020). Broadly, across the study: A couple of women and a few men aged 18 to 49 years were included in the cohort. To estimate repertoire size and how much clonotypes are shared between individuals, the study performed deep sequencing of blood TCR repertoires from a few healthy adults. Libraries were prepared and TCR repertoires were sequenced by different laboratories using diverse techniques, in order to increase sequencing depth and limit assay-specific biases. Per donor, leukapheresis produced somewhere between about 0.8 and 9 billion PBMCs. What the study reported, not specific to this receptor: Pairwise subsampling indicated that sequencing depth was expected to affect the degree of clonotype sharing among donors. The small number of donors limited the genetic and exposure-history diversity represented. Sampling was limited to blood, and TCR repertoires in tissue likely differ from TCR repertoires in blood.

Using the deep immunoSEQ assay, multiplex PCR amplified TCR CDR3 regions from genomic DNA. Genomic DNA extracted from each cell subset was distributed evenly over all wells of several immunoSEQ 96-well plates, and each plate served as one replicate. For unsorted PBMC, 300 ng genomic DNA, equal to approximately 30,000 T cell genomes, was loaded into each replicate PCR. Ten immunoSEQ deep assay plates were used to sequence unsorted PBMC genomic DNA. The purified libraries were quantified using a Qubit 3.0 fluorometer, sized with a Bioanalyzer 2100, and then quantified again using the KAPA Library Quantification kit. A separate single-read 150-cycle Illumina NextSeq 550 flow cell was used to sequence each immunoSEQ 96-well plate. The published analysis was carried out like this. Because only junctional sequences without quality scores were contained in the immunoSEQ output, filtering matching that applied to full-length reads could not be performed. To assign V/J genes and CDR3, sequences were annotated against IMGT germline references using PyIR, a Python wrapper for IgBLAST v1.9. Reads were removed for weak V/J assignments (E-value above 1e-6), missing CDR3, stop codons, out-of-frame junctions, or ambiguous translated residues. V3J clonotypes were defined as sequences sharing an identical inferred V gene, J gene, and CDR3 amino acid sequence. Percentage overlap between repertoires was calculated by dividing the number of shared unique clonotypes by the size of the smaller repertoire. Richness of each repertoire was evaluated using RTK rarefaction, the Chao1 estimator, and Recon v2.1 estimates of unobserved clonotypes. In TCRdb, the immuneACCESS table is reduced to in-frame sequences with V and J assigned. These tables do not hold every clone; where another copy was compared, an unresolved V gene accounts for under half, and the others remain unexplained. V, J and clone size are those of that table, while D and trimming were read from the DNA. The sample includes 400,000 to 600,000 clones, with around 75% observed a single time. Jointly, the top ten make up 13% of the sample.

The donors were healthy, HIV-negative adults who had no recently reported acute infections or vaccinations. Every donor was a Caucasian adult living in Nashville, Tennessee, USA. For unsorted samples, roughly 81 million PBMCs were counted and genomic DNA was extracted with the QIAamp DNA Blood Mini kit. Blood was collected by leukapheresis, and PBMCs were isolated by Ficoll-Histopaque density gradient centrifugation and then cryopreserved in liquid nitrogen vapor phase. The sequenced sample consisted of PBMCs. The TCR originated in a woman aged 35 to 49 in good health. Some clones in this sample may be carry-over from other donors' samples. The V gene is TRBV5-8 and the J gene is TRBJ2-7; TRBD1 agrees with 8 junctional bases. The nucleotide sequence reads as follows: TGTGCCAGCAGCTTGTCGGACAGGGAGTGGTACGAGCAGTACTTC. Its protein reads: CASSLSDREWYEQYF.